This TCR beta chain was profiled in a study of cytomegalovirus exposure and HLA in healthy donors. V lost 5 bases and J 3 bases, leaving 13 bases between the germline ends. The CDR3 is 14 residues long. In germline, CDR1 is SEHNR, CDR2 FQNEAQ (reference sequence). Healthy bone marrow donors formed the donor group. Study observations and caveats: The study listed approximately 160 cytomegalovirus-associated TCR beta chains. Most subjects' HLA-A and HLA-B alleles were reportedly predicted from TCR beta sequences.

The PCR contained 60 Vbeta and 13 Jbeta primers. The assay was immunoSEQ multiplex PCR, and TCRdb's table has in-frame clones only and misses some. The sample has about 110,000 clones, 82% seen once. Note on this clone: Its antigen is still unknown.

Source material: PBMCs. The source is a man younger than 45 in good health and CMV-seropositive. J is TRBJ1-2 and V is TRBV7-9; possible D gene TRBD1, 6 bases. Here the CDR3 DNA reads TGTGCCAGCAGCCCCCGGGACACGGACTATGGCTACACCTTC. It translates to CASSPRDTDYGYTF.